This T cell receptor beta chain was identified in a study of T cell responses to AZD1222 COVID-19 vaccine. With respect to this clone: What it recognizes is unknown.

Findings and limits, study-wide: Repertoire samples came only from after the peak T cell response. Mostly white British, mostly female donors; authors suggested clonal diversity may be underestimated.

Sequenced by immunoSEQ multiplex PCR; TCRdb stores in-frame clones only, minus some. The sample records around 260,000 clones, 93% being singletons. Here the sequenced sample was peripheral blood, taken on day 0 of AZD1222 vaccination. This sequence originates from an adult in good health.

The CDR3 sequence: CASSQDWKGSYEQYF. DNA for the CDR3: TGCGCCAGCAGCCAAGATTGGAAGGGATCCTACGAGCAGTACTTC. The chain links TRBV4-3 to TRBJ2-7, with D unclear. This CDR3 has 15 amino acids. V was shortened by 0 bases and J by 1 base, with 10 bases between the two germline ends. Germline CDR1 is LGHNA and CDR2 is YSLEER.